The 3 T cell receptor beta chains listed next were all sequenced from one sample in a study of OX40 agonist ivuxolimab in advanced cancers. The assay was immunoSEQ multiplex PCR, and TCRdb's table has in-frame clones only and misses some. This table holds fewer than 120,000 clones, roughly 89% found once. The sample in question was CD4+ or CD8+ T cells sorted from blood, obtained in a trial of the OX40 agonist ivuxolimab. The source of these receptors is an adult with an advanced solid tumor such as melanoma, head and neck, liver or kidney cancer.

The V and J genes are TRBV9 and TRBJ1-2; the D is unclear. This CDR3 region has 14 residues. CDR1 is SGDLS, CDR2 YYNGEE, per germline. V lost 3 bases to trimming and J lost 8 bases, with 17 bases between them. CDR3 loop: CASSGDMGSRGYTF. The CDR3 DNA sequence: TGTGCCAGCAGCGGAGACATGGGGTCGAGGGGCTACACCTTC.

The V gene is TRBV30, the J gene TRBJ2-3; TRBD1 or TRBD2 may be the D gene (6 bases each). This CDR3 spans 15 amino acids. Germline CDR1 is GTSNPN and CDR2 is SVGIG (reference sequence). V shed 2 bases and J shed 4 bases, with 16 bases lying between them. The CDR3 reads CAWSILGGAADTQYF. CDR3 DNA sequence: TGTGCCTGGAGTATCCTGGGGGGCGCGGCAGATACGCAGTATTTT.

The chain joins TRBV9 to TRBJ2-7; tentative D call: TRBD2 (5 bases). V lost 0 bases and J 4 bases, leaving 11 bases between the germline ends. CDR3 length: 14 amino acids. The V gene's germline CDR1 is SGDLS and CDR2 YYNGEE. CDR3 region: CASSVGGADYEQYF. CDR3 coding DNA: TGTGCCAGCAGCGTAGGGGGAGCCGATTACGAGCAGTACTTC.